This entry is about one T cell receptor beta chain. Libraries were prepared by immunoSEQ multiplex PCR; TCRdb keeps only in-frame clonotypes and omits some of them. Of 14,000 or so clones in the sample, roughly 88% are singletons; the top ten hold approximately 12%. This entry is derived from a study of technical replicates of blood from a handful of donors. Sequenced sample: PBMCs. This clonotype originated in a human donor in good health.

CDR3 DNA: TGTGCCAGCAGTTTAGCGGGGTCTTATGGCTACACCTTC. Translating gives CASSLAGSYGYTF. The chain is built from TRBV28 and TRBJ1-2; D gene uncertain. The CDR3 has 13 residues. The V end lost 2 bases, the J end lost 5 bases, and 9 bases lay between the germline ends. Germline CDR1 and CDR2: MDHEN and SYDVKM.